The clone carrying this T cell receptor (beta chain) appeared a single time. Spiking of synthetic TCR analog templates was performed in each PCR. The table came from immunoSEQ multiplex PCR; TCRdb's copy has only in-frame clones and leaves some out. In the table there are 45,000 to 50,000 clones, more than 70% of which are singletons. Trimming cost V 3 bases and J 4 bases, with 18 bases left between them. The CDR3 is 16 amino acids. CDR1 is PRHDT, CDR2 FYEKMQ, per germline (reference sequence). This sample stems from a study of PD-L1 blockade in urothelial cancer. Study in general: Patients commenced atezolizumab in 2014, and it was given at 1,200 mg intravenously every 3 weeks. Prior chemotherapy in patients spanned 0 to 3 regimens. Blood-derived samples held a median approximately 140,000 T cells.

The receptor was isolated from a man aged 80 or over with urothelial cancer. This rearrangement joins TRBV13 to TRBJ1-1, with D perhaps matching TRBD1 (6 bases). This material consisted of PBMCs, taken around atezolizumab (anti-PD-L1) treatment. The CDR3 DNA reads as TGTGCCAGCAGCTTGGGGGAGTGGGGGCTGGCCACTGAAGCTTTCTTT. Translation: CASSLGEWGLATEAFF.